The clone carrying this T cell receptor (beta chain) has only one observation. Its antigen is unidentified. Produced via immunoSEQ multiplex PCR; TCRdb's table is partial and in-frame only. There are about 200,000 clones in the sample; roughly 84% occur only once, and roughly an eighth lies in the top ten. CDR1 is SGDLS and CDR2 is YYNGEE in the germline V gene. V lost 2 bases to trimming and J lost 2 bases; unmatched junction nucleotides: 6. The CDR3 has 16 amino acids. This entry is derived from a study of cytomegalovirus exposure and HLA in healthy donors. Findings and limits, study-wide: One later analysis, an examination of the 100 to 150 validation repertoires, found that first-cohort TCR clusters tended to co-occur in them. The classifier reportedly diagnosed cytomegalovirus status with high sensitivity and specificity. The study labeled around 160 TCR beta chains cytomegalovirus-associated.

The V call is TRBV9, the J call TRBJ2-1; 8 nucleotides agree with TRBD2. Sequencing was done on a sample of PBMCs. The receptor's source is a woman aged 25 to 39 in good health and CMV-seropositive. CDR3 region: CASSVGAGGAYNEQFF. CDR3 DNA: TGTGCCAGCAGCGTTGGGGCGGGAGGAGCCTACAATGAGCAGTTCTTC.